Each of the 6 T cell receptor beta chains below was sequenced from the same sample in a study of blood T cell repertoires in COVID-19. Repertoires were generated with immunoSEQ multiplex PCR, while TCRdb's copy carries only in-frame clones and drops some. The sample holds around 230,000 clones; about 86% are singletons and the top ten take 7.5% to 9%. The source material was peripheral blood. These receptors originate from a woman in her forties or fifties with acute or convalescent COVID-19.

This rearrangement joins TRBV28 to TRBJ1-5; D unresolved. Between the trimmed V and J ends, which lost 5 bases and 9 bases, there was a span of 11 bases. The CDR3 loop spans 12 amino acids. Germline assignment: CDR1 MDHEN and CDR2 SYDVKM. The DNA of the CDR3 is TGTGCCAGCAGTGGACCCAGCGGGCCCCAGCATTTT. It is translated as CASSGPSGPQHF. Supplemented by reference TRBV28 and TRBJ1-5, the full variable domain reads DVKVTQSSRYLVKRTGEKVFLECVQDMDHENMFWYRQDPGLGLRLIYFSYDVKMKEKGDIPEGYSVSREKKERFSLILESASTNQTSMYLCASSGPSGPQHFGDGTRLSIL.

The V and J genes are TRBV11-1 and TRBJ2-7; the match to TRBD2 covers 11 bases. Germline V gives CDR1 SGHAT, CDR2 FQDESV (reference sequence). Unmatched junction bases numbered 2, after V lost 3 bases and J lost 7 bases. CDR3 length: 13 amino acids. The CDR3 nucleotides read TGTGCCAGCAGCTTGGGACTAGCGGTTGAGCAGTACTTC. The encoded protein is CASSLGLAVEQYF.

The gene calls are TRBV5-1 and TRBJ2-7; TRBD2 might be the D (6 bases). V was pared by 2 bases and J by 3 bases, with 18 bases between. Germline V gene data show CDR1 as SGHRS and CDR2 as YFSETQ. There are 16 residues in the CDR3. CDR3 bases: TGCGCCAGCAGCTTATGGGGGGTGCAAACCGACTACGAGCAGTACTTC. This gives the protein CASSLWGVQTDYEQYF.

The chain employs TRBV20-1 and TRBJ2-7; 11 nucleotides agree with TRBD2. The CDR3 length is 15 residues. Germline-derived CDR1 and CDR2 are DFQATT and SNEGSKA (reference sequence). Germline trimming cut 3 bases from V and 6 bases from J; bases unmatched to any gene: 10. This CDR3 reads CSASLAGGWRGEQYF. The CDR3 region has the DNA TGCAGTGCTAGTCTAGCGGGAGGATGGCGAGGCGAGCAGTACTTC.

The chain is built from TRBV19 and TRBJ2-5; TRBD2 matches at 7 bases. V was pared by 5 bases and J by 3 bases, with 6 bases of the junction left unmatched. Germline lookup yields CDR1 LNHDA and CDR2 SQIVND (reference sequence). This CDR3 contains 14 residues. CDR3 region: CASSPLSGKETQYF. CDR3 coding DNA: TGTGCCAGTAGTCCGTTAAGCGGGAAAGAGACCCAGTACTTC.

This clone was detected once. The chain couples TRBV5-8 to TRBJ2-5; D may be TRBD2 (5 bases). Germline CDR1 reads SGHTS; CDR2 reads YDEGEE. This CDR3 comprises 16 residues. Trimming took 4 bases from V and 0 from J, leaving 16 bases between them. The CDR3 DNA is TGTGCCAGCAGCCAATCGGACTCCGCGCACCAAGAGACCCAGTACTTC. Residues: CASSQSDSAHQETQYF.